Detailed here is one T cell receptor (beta chain). Profiling relied on immunoSEQ multiplex PCR, and the TCRdb table lists in-frame clones only, not all of them. The repertoire holds 70,000 to 85,000 clones, 86% seen once, with more than 1.5% in the top ten. These data originate in a study of blood T cell repertoires in COVID-19. The CDR3 runs 15 residues. Per germline, CDR1 MNHNS and CDR2 SASEGT. The V end lost 3 bases, the J end lost 5 bases, and 11 bases lay between the germline ends. This chain uses TRBV6-1 with TRBJ1-6, with D perhaps TRBD1 (5 bases). Input material: peripheral blood. This receptor was obtained from a woman aged 55-75 years with acute or convalescent COVID-19. CDR3 amino acids: CASSDFAGNNSPLHF. The CDR3 region has the DNA TGTGCCAGCAGTGATTTCGCAGGGAATAATTCACCCCTCCACTTT.